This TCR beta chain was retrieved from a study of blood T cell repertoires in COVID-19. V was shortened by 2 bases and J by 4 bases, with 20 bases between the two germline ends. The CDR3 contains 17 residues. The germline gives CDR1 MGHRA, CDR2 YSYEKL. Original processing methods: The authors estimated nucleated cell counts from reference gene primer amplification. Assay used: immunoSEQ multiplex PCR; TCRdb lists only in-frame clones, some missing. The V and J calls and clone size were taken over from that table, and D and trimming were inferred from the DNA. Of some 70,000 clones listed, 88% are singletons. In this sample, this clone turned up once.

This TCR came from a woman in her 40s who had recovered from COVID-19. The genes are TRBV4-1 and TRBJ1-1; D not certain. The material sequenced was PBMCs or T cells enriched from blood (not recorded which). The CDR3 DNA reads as TGCGCCAGCAGCCAATTGGCGATGTTAGTTTCAGGCACTGAAGCTTTCTTT. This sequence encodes CASSQLAMLVSGTEAFF.